This T cell receptor beta chain was observed in a study of technical replicates of blood from a few donors. The CDR3 is 14 residues long. With V trimmed by 3 bases and J by 3 bases, 4 bases remained unmatched. Looked up from germline, CDR1 is LGHNA and CDR2 is YSLEER. Measured with immunoSEQ multiplex PCR; TCRdb has only the in-frame clones, and not every one. The data hold 82,000 or so clones, with 96% observed a single time. The clonotype was recovered from a human donor in good health. Sample: T cells isolated from PBMCs. The chain joins TRBV4-3 to TRBJ1-1, with TRBD1 identical over 7 bases. Written as DNA, the CDR3 is TGCGCCAGCAGCCAGGAGGACAGGTACACTGAAGCTTTCTTT. This translates into CASSQEDRYTEAFF.